The table lists the clone carrying this TCR beta chain with a few counts. This record belongs to a study of identical twins. Using its own MiXCR run on the 5' RACE reads, TCRdb lists one record per CDR3 protein. The repertoire consists of 250,000 or so distinct CDR3 sequences, with approximately 6.8% occurring once and the leading ten covering about 5.6%. Trimming cost V 1 base and J 3 bases, with 18 bases left between them. CDR3 size: 18 residues. In germline, CDR1 is SGHTA, CDR2 FQGTGA. These data also formed part of another study, on yellow fever vaccine responses in identical twins.

Sequenced sample: CD8+ T cells sorted from blood. V and J are TRBV7-3 and TRBJ2-2; D ambiguous. The sequence was obtained from a woman aged 18 to 35 in good health. CDR3 DNA: TGTGCCAGCAGCTTAAATCCAGGTGGTGCCACGGACACCGGGGAGCTGTTTTTT. Amino acids: CASSLNPGGATDTGELFF.